This T cell receptor (beta chain) is from a study of blood T cells in healthy people across ages. Points from the study as a whole: Versus aged donors, long-lived donors had higher diversity and more naive CD4+ cells.

With regard to this clonotype: Its cognate antigen is unknown.

Each sample gave at least 6.5 million isolated PBMCs. Germline CDR1 and CDR2: PRHDT and FYEKMQ (reference sequence). Trimming removed 3 bases from V and 0 bases from J, with 15 bases in between. This CDR3 has 18 amino acids. A second about 7 to 11 cycle PCR used barcoded and J-beta primers. TCRdb ran MiXCR on the 5' RACE reads and lists one entry per CDR3 protein. The data contain fewer than 650,000 distinct CDR3 sequences, about 25% of them seen just once; the ten biggest clones take up over 3.5%. This sample was also put to use in a study of T cells of mothers and their children.

The clonotype originates from a boy between 2 and 10 years old in good health. Source material: blood. This chain links TRBV13 with TRBJ2-6; D remains unclear. CDR3 region: CASSFRAKSSSGANVLTF. In DNA form, the CDR3 reads TGTGCCAGCAGCTTCCGTGCCAAATCAAGCTCTGGGGCCAACGTCCTGACTTTC.